The subject of this entry is one TCR beta chain. TCRdb's copy holds only in-frame clones and misses some; the assay was immunoSEQ multiplex PCR. The sample includes fewer than 200,000 clones, around four fifths of them seen just once. This sample is drawn from a study of blood T cell repertoires in COVID-19. In the study overall: COVID-19 samples collected from the United States, Italy and Spain covered acute and convalescent phases.

Germline V gives CDR1 LNHDA, CDR2 SQIVND (reference sequence). The V end lost 10 bases, the J end lost 6 bases, and 23 bases lay between the germline ends. The CDR3 is 15 amino acids. The chain uses TRBV19 and TRBJ2-3; D possibly corresponds to TRBD1 (5 bases). The sequence was obtained from a woman aged 70 to 79 who had recovered from COVID-19. The source material was peripheral blood. For the CDR3, the DNA is TGTGCCACGGTTGGGCGGCAGCCGCCAGGGGATACGCAGTATTTT. This sequence encodes CATVGRQPPGDTQYF.